These 27 T cell receptor beta chains were all obtained from the same sample, sequenced in a study of blood T cell repertoires in COVID-19. Libraries were prepared by immunoSEQ multiplex PCR; TCRdb keeps only in-frame clonotypes and omits some of them. The sample has roughly 30,000 clones; over 85% are singletons. The specimen was peripheral blood. These receptors all come from a human donor in a cohort sampled during active COVID-19.

J is TRBJ2-1 and V is TRBV7-3, with 9 bases lining up with TRBD2. V was pared by 5 bases and J by 8 bases, with 16 bases of the junction left unmatched. CDR1 is SGHTA and CDR2 is FQGTGA in the germline V gene. CDR3 size: 17 residues. The DNA for the CDR3 is TGTGCCAGCAGCCCCCGTCCCAGTAGCGGGAGAATCTATGAGCAGTTCTTC. Protein: CASSPRPSSGRIYEQFF.

The chain is built from TRBV18 and TRBJ1-2; TRBD1 matches at 9 bases. Losses at the gene ends were 0 bases for V and 8 bases for J; bases not matched to a gene: 7. The CDR3 is made up of 15 amino acids. Germline V lookup: CDR1 KGHSH, CDR2 LQKENI. This CDR3 is CASSPPLQGAGGYTF. The CDR3 DNA follows: TGTGCCAGCTCACCACCGTTACAGGGGGCAGGAGGCTACACCTTC. The full variable domain, in which reference TRBV18 and TRBJ1-2 provide the parts outside the CDR3, is NAGVMQNPRHLVRRRGQEARLRCSPMKGHSHVYWYRQLPEEGLKFMVYLQKENIIDESGMPKERFSAEFPKEGPSILRIQQVVRGDSAAYFCASSPPLQGAGGYTFGSGTRLTVV.

This chain uses TRBV2 with TRBJ1-1; 7 nucleotides agree with TRBD1. The CDR3 is 15 residues long. V dropped 6 bases and J dropped 0; count of bases not matched to a gene: 7. Germline-derived CDR1 and CDR2 are SNHLY and FYNNEI. CDR3 in DNA: TGTGCCAGCAGGTGGACAGGACGCATGAACACTGAAGCTTTCTTT. Translated: CASRWTGRMNTEAFF.

The CDR3 loop reads CASRVMTGGTEAFF. CDR3 bases: TGTGCCAGCAGGGTGATGACAGGCGGCACTGAAGCTTTCTTT. This chain connects TRBV27 to TRBJ1-1; D may be TRBD1 (6 bases). Trimming removed 6 bases at V and 4 bases at J, with 15 bases between. The CDR3 sequence is 14 residues long. Germline values: CDR1 MNHEY, CDR2 SMNVEV (reference sequence).

V usage is TRBV14 and J usage is TRBJ1-1, with 7 bases lining up with TRBD1. Germline trimming cut 4 bases from V and 8 bases from J; bases unmatched to any gene: 4. Germline V gene sequence: CDR1 SGHDN, CDR2 FVKESK. This CDR3 has 12 amino acids. CDR3 bases: TGTGCCAGCAGCCCGGGACAGATAGAAGCTTTCTTT. Translation gives CASSPGQIEAFF.

The chain employs TRBV5-1 and TRBJ2-2, with TRBD1 matching 7 bases. The CDR3 totals 17 residues. The V gene end was trimmed by 4 bases and the J gene end by 4 bases; junction bases not matched to a gene: 13. From germline, CDR1 is SGHRS and CDR2 YFSETQ. The CDR3 bases are TGCGCCAGCAGCCCTTCGACAGGGACGGGCGGCACCGGGGAGCTGTTTTTT. Translating it yields CASSPSTGTGGTGELFF. The variable domain in full, completed from reference TRBV5-1 and TRBJ2-2, reads KAGVTQTPRYLIKTRGQQVTLSCSPISGHRSVSWYQQTPGQGLQFLFEYFSETQRNKGNFPGRFSGRQFSNSRSEMNVSTLELGDSALYLCASSPSTGTGGTGELFFGEGSRLTVL.

The chain carries TRBV5-4 and TRBJ2-6; D might be TRBD1 (6 bases). This CDR3 has 15 residues. Trimming took off 4 bases at V and 4 bases at J, with 12 bases between the two ends. The V gene's germline CDR1 is SGHNT and CDR2 YYREEE (reference sequence). CDR3 sequence (DNA): TGTGCCAGCAGCCGGTCAGGGGTCGGGGCCAACGTCCTGACTTTC. This translates into CASSRSGVGANVLTF.

The chain carries TRBV9 and TRBJ2-3; TRBD2 is a possible D gene (6 bases). Germline V gene data show CDR1 as SGDLS and CDR2 as YYNGEE. The CDR3 is 15 residues long. V was shortened by 3 bases and J by 1 base, with 12 bases between the two germline ends. The DNA of the CDR3 is TGTGCCAGCAGCGCTTTCGGGAGCGGCACAGATACGCAGTATTTT. This sequence encodes CASSAFGSGTDTQYF.

The J gene is TRBJ2-3, the V gene TRBV2, with a weak D call TRBD2 (6 bases). Germline CDR1 and CDR2: SNHLY and FYNNEI. CDR3 length: 14 amino acids. The V end lost 7 bases, the J end lost 0 bases, and 11 bases lay between the germline ends. CDR3 nucleotide sequence: TGTGCCAGCATAGCGGAAAGTAGCACAGATACGCAGTATTTT. Translating it yields CASIAESSTDTQYF.

The genes are TRBV5-4 and TRBJ2-7; the match to TRBD2 covers 10 bases. The CDR3 runs 16 residues. Germline CDR1 is SGHNT and CDR2 is YYREEE (reference sequence). With V trimmed by 4 bases and J by 4 bases, 11 bases remained unmatched. The CDR3 protein is CASSKVGASGGYEQYF. The CDR3 coding sequence is TGTGCCAGCAGCAAGGTGGGGGCTAGCGGGGGTTACGAGCAGTACTTC.

The chain combines TRBV9 with TRBJ2-3; 9 bases align to TRBD2. The CDR3 runs 16 residues. Trimming cost V 4 bases and J 6 bases; bases outside gene matches: 12. The V gene's germline CDR1 is SGDLS and CDR2 YYNGEE. The CDR3 DNA sequence: TGTGCCAGCAGCCCACCGACTAGCGGAGTGACGGATACGCAGTATTTT. Amino acid sequence: CASSPPTSGVTDTQYF.

This clone appeared once. The rearrangement joins TRBV19 to TRBJ1-2; 8 bases line up with TRBD1. The CDR3 is made up of 16 amino acids. CDR1 LNHDA and CDR2 SQIVND come from the germline V gene (reference sequence). V lost 7 bases, J lost 3 bases, and 13 bases stayed unmatched. The CDR3 spells CASKPAQAGGDYGYTF. The CDR3 DNA reads as TGTGCCAGTAAGCCTGCCCAGGCAGGGGGCGACTATGGCTACACCTTC.

The chain has TRBV9 and TRBJ2-1, with a weak D call TRBD2 (5 bases). Germline CDR1 reads SGDLS; CDR2 reads YYNGEE. V shed 2 bases and J shed 9 bases, with 9 bases lying between them. This CDR3 has 12 amino acids. The CDR3 is CASSVLAGEQFF. The CDR3, as DNA: TGTGCCAGCAGCGTCCTAGCCGGTGAGCAGTTCTTC.

This clone was recorded a few times. The V call is TRBV10-2, the J call TRBJ1-1, with no clear D. V was pared by 0 bases and J by 6 bases, with 17 bases between. Germline CDR1 is WSHSY and CDR2 is SAAADI. The CDR3 is 16 amino acids. CDR3 in amino acids: CASSESSEGPRAEAFF. The CDR3 coding sequence is TGCGCCAGCAGTGAGTCGTCGGAGGGCCCGAGGGCTGAAGCTTTCTTT.

This rearrangement joins TRBV13 to TRBJ1-1; 7 bases match TRBD1. The CDR3 extends over 13 amino acids. Looked up from germline, CDR1 is PRHDT and CDR2 is FYEKMQ (reference sequence). J lost 4 bases, V lost 6 bases, and 5 bases had no gene match. The CDR3 protein is CASRKQGGTEAFF. As DNA, the CDR3 is TGTGCCAGCAGAAAGCAGGGGGGCACTGAAGCTTTCTTT.

This sequence joins TRBV19 and TRBJ1-2; 8 nucleotides match TRBD1. This CDR3 has 14 residues. CDR1 and CDR2 (germline): LNHDA, SQIVND (reference sequence). V trimming: 7 bases; J trimming: 5 bases; junction bases outside the gene matches: 9. The CDR3 DNA reads TGTGCCAGTACTAACCGGGACAGGCTTTATGGCTACACCTTC. Its translation is CASTNRDRLYGYTF.

This sequence joins TRBV30 and TRBJ1-1; tentatively, D is TRBD1 (5 bases). Germline CDR1 and CDR2: GTSNPN and SVGIG (reference sequence). The CDR3 is made up of 14 amino acids. V lost 0 bases to trimming and J lost 2 bases, with 10 bases between them. CDR3 in amino acids: CAWSVGGSNTEAFF. The DNA of the CDR3 is TGTGCCTGGAGTGTCGGGGGGAGCAACACTGAAGCTTTCTTT.

The V call is TRBV5-6, the J call TRBJ1-1; D unresolved. The CDR3 runs 13 residues. Trimming removed 2 bases at V and 1 base at J, with 6 bases between. Germline V gene sequence: CDR1 SGHDT, CDR2 YYEEEE. The CDR3 bases are TGTGCCAGCAGCTTCGGGAGGAACACTGAAGCTTTCTTT. It translates to CASSFGRNTEAFF.

The CDR3 DNA is TGCGCCAGCAGCCAAGGGACAGGGACTGAAAAACTGTTTTTT. Protein: CASSQGTGTEKLFF. This chain links TRBV4-1 with TRBJ1-4; 8 nucleotides agree with TRBD1. This CDR3 spans 14 amino acids. CDR1 MGHRA and CDR2 YSYEKL come from the germline V gene. The ends lost 1 base at V and 7 bases at J; junction bases unmatched: 2.

This clone appeared once. The rearrangement joins TRBV9 to TRBJ2-1; D is unclear. The V end was cut by 2 bases, the J end by 8 bases, with 17 bases between. The CDR3 covers 15 residues. Germline CDR1 SGDLS, CDR2 YYNGEE. The CDR3 sequence: CASSVFPQTVDEQFF. Written as DNA, the CDR3 is TGTGCCAGCAGCGTCTTCCCCCAAACGGTCGATGAGCAGTTCTTC.

The chain couples TRBV4-1 to TRBJ2-1, with 9 bases aligning to TRBD2. The V gene's germline CDR1 is MGHRA and CDR2 YSYEKL. The J segment lost 9 bases and the V segment lost 1 base, leaving 7 bases of the junction unmatched. This CDR3 contains 15 residues. CDR3 sequence (DNA): TGCGCCAGCAGCCAAGGATGGTTAGCGGGAGCTGAGCAGTTCTTC. Its protein is CASSQGWLAGAEQFF.

V is TRBV19 and J is TRBJ1-2, with 9 bases matching TRBD1. This CDR3 has 15 residues. J was trimmed by 2 bases and V by 4 bases; bases with no gene match: 5. Germline V gene data show CDR1 as LNHDA and CDR2 as SQIVND (reference sequence). The CDR3 is CASSTRGTGNYGYTF. Written as DNA, the CDR3 is TGTGCCAGTAGTACCAGAGGGACAGGGAACTATGGCTACACCTTC.

The chain couples TRBV4-2 to TRBJ1-4, with D unresolved. Per germline, CDR1 LGHNA and CDR2 YNFKEQ. The CDR3 sequence is 16 residues long. Trimming stripped 0 bases from V and 0 bases from J, with 8 bases between. In nucleotides, the CDR3 is TGTGCCAGCAGCCAAGAAGGGAGGGCAACTAATGAAAAACTGTTTTTT. Residues: CASSQEGRATNEKLFF.

This chain links TRBV27 with TRBJ2-6; TRBD1 matches at 11 bases. Losses at the gene ends were 3 bases for V and 2 bases for J; bases not matched to a gene: 9. Germline CDR1 MNHEY, CDR2 SMNVEV (reference sequence). This CDR3 is built from 19 residues. CDR3 nucleotides: TGTGCCAGCAGTTTGAGGACAGGGGGCTATTCCCCTGGGGCCAACGTCCTGACTTTC. Its translation is CASSLRTGGYSPGANVLTF. Full variable domain (remainder filled in from reference TRBV27 and TRBJ2-6): EAQVTQNPRYLITVTGKKLTVTCSQNMNHEYMSWYRQDPGLGLRQIYYSMNVEVTDKGDVPEGYKVSRKEKRNFPLILESPSPNQTSLYFCASSLRTGGYSPGANVLTFGAGSRLTVL.

The rearrangement joins TRBV27 to TRBJ2-7; possible D gene TRBD2, 5 bases. The CDR3 runs to 13 residues. Germline V gene data show CDR1 as MNHEY and CDR2 as SMNVEV (reference sequence). Deletions cut 2 bases from V and 3 bases from J, with 8 bases between. The CDR3 spells CASSLSTSYEQYF. The CDR3 DNA reads TGTGCCAGCAGTTTAAGTACTAGCTACGAGCAGTACTTC.

This CDR3 is CASTKGVSNEKLFF. CDR3 DNA: TGTGCCAGCACGAAAGGGGTTTCGAATGAAAAACTGTTTTTT. The chain uses TRBV3-1 (or the pseudogene TRBV3-2) and TRBJ1-4; possibly TRBD1 for D (5 bases). CDR1 LGHDT and CDR2 YNNKEL come from the germline V gene (reference sequence). CDR3 length: 14 amino acids. V was shortened by 7 bases and J by 5 bases, with 14 bases between the two germline ends.

The chain carries TRBV4-2 and TRBJ2-1; perhaps TRBD1 as D (6 bases). V shed 4 bases and J shed 4 bases, with 14 bases lying between them. CDR1 LGHNA and CDR2 YNFKEQ come from the germline V gene. The CDR3 is 15 amino acids. This CDR3 is CASSLLGQGYNEQFF. In DNA, the CDR3 is TGTGCCAGCAGCCTTCTGGGACAAGGATACAATGAGCAGTTCTTC.